This T cell receptor (beta chain) was found in a study of vaccination and CD4 T cells after COVID-19. The treatment denotes: roughly nine-day PBMC culture with coronavirus spike peptide pools or control peptides (ViraFEST assay). Cultured CD4+ T cells had their DNA profiled by the Oncomine TCR Beta short-read assay. MiXCR, run by TCRdb on the PCR reads, gives a single entry per CDR3 protein. Of tens of thousands of distinct CDR3 sequences listed, roughly 33% are singletons. This CDR3 has 14 residues. Germline values: CDR1 KGHDR, CDR2 SFDVKD. The V and J ends lost 3 bases and 5 bases, in that order; junction bases with no gene match: 6. Note on this clonotype: Its specificity is not known.

The receptor was isolated from a human donor with COVID-19. Material for sequencing was cultured CD4+ T cells from blood. The J gene is TRBJ2-7, the V gene TRBV24-1; TRBD1 aligns across 7 bases. The CDR3 DNA is TGTGCCACCAGTGATGCAGCCAGGGGGAACGAGCAGTACTTC. Protein product: CATSDAARGNEQYF.